The 6 T cell receptor beta chains below all came from one sample that was sequenced in a study of early T cells in non-severe SARS-CoV-2 infection. MiXCR was run by TCRdb on the 5' RACE reads, yielding one entry per CDR3 protein. The table shows roughly 70,000 distinct CDR3 sequences, with roughly a sixth occurring only once. The material sequenced was whole blood, taken at baseline. The source is an adult who was a healthcare worker with PCR-confirmed SARS-CoV-2 infection or an uninfected control (not recorded which).

At least ten counts were recorded for this clonotype. The junction and the germline gene differ at one end; a read error may be behind it. The chain has TRBV6-1 and TRBJ2-3; D remains ambiguous. This CDR3 is 11 amino acids long. Per the germline V gene, CDR1 is MNHNS and CDR2 is SASEGT. The CDR3 loop is CAGRRADAQYF. CDR3 DNA sequence: TGTGCCGGAAGGAGAGCAGATGCGCAGTATTTT.

This clonotype occurred many times. CDR3 amino acids: CSLIQGQQTQYF. The DNA for the CDR3 is TGCAGTCTTATCCAGGGTCAGCAGACCCAGTACTTC. The chain has TRBV20-1 and TRBJ2-5, with a tentative D call TRBD1 (5 bases). The CDR3 runs to 12 residues. The V end lost 8 bases, the J end lost 6 bases, and 16 bases lay between the germline ends. The germline CDR1 and CDR2 sequences are DFQATT and SNEGSKA (reference sequence).

The chain recombines TRBV4-1 with TRBJ1-1; D not certain. Trimming shortened V by 0 bases and J by 1 base, and 9 bases separated the two germline ends. The CDR3 spans 15 residues. Germline V gene lookup returns CDR1 MGHRA and CDR2 YSYEKL. Here the CDR3 reads CASSQEHLQNTEAFF. CDR3 DNA sequence: TGCGCCAGCAGCCAAGAACACCTGCAGAACACTGAAGCTTTCTTT.

The sample holds a few counts of this clonotype. The rearrangement uses TRBV18 and TRBJ2-7; D possibly corresponds to TRBD1 (6 bases). CDR3 length: 15 amino acids. The germline V gene has CDR1 KGHSH and CDR2 LQKENI. V lost 4 bases, J lost 0 bases, and 13 bases lay in between. The chain's CDR3 is CASSLRQASSYEQYF. In DNA form, the CDR3 reads TGTGCCAGCTCACTCCGACAGGCTAGCTCCTACGAGCAGTACTTC.

The chain recombines TRBV20-1 with TRBJ1-1; D is undetermined. This CDR3 has 10 residues. In germline, CDR1 is DFQATT, CDR2 SNEGSKA (reference sequence). V was cut by 4 bases and J by 5 bases, with 5 bases left in between. The CDR3 DNA reads as TGCAGTGCTAATCAAACTGAAGCTTTCTTT. Protein product: CSANQTEAFF.

Many counts were recorded for this clonotype. V is TRBV4-2 and J is TRBJ2-5; no firm D call. V lost 4 bases, J lost 2 bases, and 11 bases lay in between. From germline, CDR1 is LGHNA and CDR2 YNFKEQ. CDR3 length: 14 residues. CDR3 coding DNA: TGTGCCAGCAGCCCGGAAGTCGGGCAAGAGACCCAGTACTTC. It specifies CASSPEVGQETQYF.